The source of this T cell receptor (beta chain) is a study of metastatic and nonmetastatic thyroid tumors (dated by TCRdb to 2019 to 2021). Describing the broader study: The researchers compared repertoires between peripheral blood samples and tumor or nodule tissue samples from patients with malignant or benign thyroid disease.

Here V drops 7 bases and J drops 4 bases, and the junction holds 19 bases not matched to any gene. The germline V gene specifies MDHEN as CDR1 and SYDVKM as CDR2. The CDR3 runs 18 amino acids, cysteine and phenylalanine included. The DNA shown is the 54-base CDR3, in frame from base 1. None of the patients had been given any treatment before thyroid surgery. Using T-cell receptor beta sequencing, the researchers looked back retrospectively at clinical samples from patients, gathered between about 2011 and 2019. The research as a whole found: In both blood and tumor samples, TCR beta diversity was reported to be significantly higher in malignant tumors than in benign nodules.

Libraries were made using PCR. TCRdb lists the instrument as Illumina HiSeq 4000. The TCR beta-chain CDR3 region of each patient was profiled by high-throughput sequencing. Per the original workflow: The researchers built a classifier to tell apart papillary thyroid cancer patients with distant metastasis, based on CDR3 differences among clinicopathological groups. To measure repertoire diversity the researchers used the Shannon index, while the Morisita-Horn index served to gauge how similar the tumor and blood repertoires were. TCRdb reran the public reads through fastp at Q25 and MiXCR, keeping productive beta chains. It is TCRdb's table, rather than the study itself, that gives the V and J calls and clone size. For this sample the table gives about 5,000 clones, of which approximately 18% were detected only once. Roughly 25% of the sample belongs to the ten largest clones. This clone was counted only a few times. The specificity of this receptor is unknown. The input lacks base qualities; no much larger clone sits a single base away.

This clonotype originated in a male donor with papillary thyroid cancer or a benign thyroid nodule (not recorded which). Some clones in this sample may be carry-over from other donors' samples. Material: adjacent normal tissue. This chain is built from TRBV28 and TRBJ1-2; TRBD1 lines up with 9 middle nucleotides. Here is the DNA: TGTGCCAGCATCGAAGCCGGGACAGGGCGAGGACTTGTCTATGGCTACACCTTC. This yields the protein CASIEAGTGRGLVYGYTF.